One and the same sample provided the 13 T cell receptor beta chains below, sequenced in a study of control samples from healthy donors and cancer patients. Libraries were prepared by immunoSEQ multiplex PCR; TCRdb keeps only in-frame clonotypes and omits some of them. The top ten hold under 40% of the sample, which has more than 75,000 clones, approximately 84% seen once. Sequencing input: PBMCs. Source of these receptors: a man aged 65 to 79 with lung cancer.

The chain has TRBV7-9 and TRBJ2-7; the D is unclear. V lost 5 bases and J lost 6, with 23 bases in between. The CDR3 spans 16 residues. Germline-derived CDR1 and CDR2 are SEHNR and FQNEAQ (reference sequence). CDR3 amino acids: CASSPAVGPRALEQYF. CDR3 in DNA: TGTGCCAGCAGCCCGGCCGTGGGTCCAAGGGCCCTCGAGCAGTACTTC.

The rearrangement uses TRBV11-2 and TRBJ2-5; 8 bases are a match to TRBD2. The germline V gene has CDR1 SGHAT and CDR2 FQNNGV. The CDR3 is 14 amino acids. The junction had 1 base not matched to a gene; V was cut back by 1 base and J by 3 bases. The CDR3 spells CASSLAGGEETQYF. The CDR3 DNA reads TGTGCCAGCAGCTTAGCGGGAGGGGAAGAGACCCAGTACTTC.

V gene TRBV5-4 combines with J gene TRBJ2-1; 7 bases are a match to TRBD2. The CDR3 has 16 residues. J gave up 0 bases and V 5 bases, and 8 bases lay outside the gene matches. The germline gives CDR1 SGHNT, CDR2 YYREEE (reference sequence). The CDR3 spells CASSSGGPSSYNEQFF. The CDR3 region has the DNA TGTGCCAGCAGTTCGGGGGGACCGAGCTCCTACAATGAGCAGTTCTTC.

The chain has TRBV11-3 and TRBJ1-1, with D unresolved. The CDR3 spans 16 residues. From germline, CDR1 is SGHNT and CDR2 YENEEA. With 1 base removed from V and 2 bases from J, the gap between germline ends came to 14 bases. CDR3 sequence reads: CASSLVVDTSNTEAFF. In DNA form, the CDR3 reads TGTGCCAGCAGCTTAGTTGTCGACACCTCAAACACTGAAGCTTTCTTT. The full variable domain, in which reference TRBV11-3 and TRBJ1-1 provide the parts outside the CDR3, is EAGVVQSPRYKIIEKKQPVAFWCNPISGHNTLYWYLQNLGQGPELLIRYENEEAVDDSQLPKDRFSAERLKGVDSTLKIQPAELGDSAVYLCASSLVVDTSNTEAFFGQGTRLTVV.

This clone was counted between two and nine times. The genes are TRBV6-2 or TRBV6-3 and TRBJ2-7; D is unresolved. From germline, CDR1 is MNHEY and CDR2 SVGEGT. This CDR3 has 15 amino acids. V lost 0 bases, J lost 5 bases, and 14 bases lay in between. CDR3 protein: CASSYSTIKVDEQYF. The DNA for the CDR3 is TGTGCCAGCAGTTACTCGACAATAAAAGTGGACGAGCAGTACTTC.

The chain has TRBV28 and TRBJ1-3, with D possibly matching TRBD1 (5 bases). V lost 11 bases to trimming and J lost 2 bases, with 19 bases between them. Germline-derived CDR1 and CDR2 are MDHEN and SYDVKM. The CDR3 is 15 residues long. The CDR3 nucleotides read TGTGCCGGAAGTGGGGGGGGGACTGCTGGAAACACCATATATTTT. Protein product: CAGSGGGTAGNTIYF.

The rearrangement links TRBV4-2 to TRBJ2-2; D is undetermined. V was clipped by 6 bases and J by 8 bases, with 7 bases between them. Germline V gene data show CDR1 as LGHNA and CDR2 as YNFKEQ. This CDR3 is 11 amino acids long. The CDR3 sequence: CASRSFGELFF. CDR3 nucleotides: TGTGCCAGCAGGTCTTTTGGGGAGCTGTTTTTT.

This clone was recorded a few times. This sequence joins TRBV6-5 and TRBJ2-3, with 7 bases identical to TRBD2. This CDR3 is 15 amino acids long. Germline CDR1 MNHEY, CDR2 SVGAGI. V lost 5 bases, J lost 0 bases, and 5 bases stayed unmatched. CDR3 DNA sequence: TGTGCCAGCAGTATACGGGACTATAGCACAGATACGCAGTATTTT. Translation gives CASSIRDYSTDTQYF.

The chain has TRBV6-1 and TRBJ1-5; D not resolved. The V end lost 4 bases, the J end lost 2 bases, and 18 bases lay between the germline ends. The CDR3 loop spans 17 amino acids. Germline assignment: CDR1 MNHNS and CDR2 SASEGT. The CDR3 sequence is CASSATQVGGGNQPQHF. The DNA of the CDR3 is TGTGCCAGCAGTGCAACCCAGGTGGGTGGTGGCAATCAGCCCCAGCATTTT.

This chain connects TRBV9 to TRBJ2-7; 10 nucleotides align to TRBD1. The CDR3 covers 14 residues. Germline V gives CDR1 SGDLS, CDR2 YYNGEE. J gave up 4 bases and V 2 bases, and 3 bases lay outside the gene matches. This CDR3 reads CASSVGQGEYEQYF. CDR3 DNA sequence: TGTGCCAGCAGCGTCGGACAGGGGGAGTACGAGCAGTACTTC.

CDR3 protein: CASSPSVGGNEQYF. Written as DNA, the CDR3 is TGTGCCAGTAGTCCTTCGGTCGGGGGGAACGAGCAGTACTTC. The V and J genes are TRBV19 and TRBJ2-7, with 7 bases lining up with TRBD2. The CDR3 is 14 residues long. With V trimmed by 5 bases and J by 5 bases, 9 bases remained unmatched. Looked up from germline, CDR1 is LNHDA and CDR2 is SQIVND (reference sequence).

V gene TRBV29-1 combines with J gene TRBJ2-5, with D tentatively TRBD1 (5 bases). This CDR3 spans 11 amino acids. The germline V gene has CDR1 SQVTM and CDR2 ANQGSEA. V was pared by 4 bases and J by 4 bases, with 7 bases between. The CDR3 reads CSVGQLETQYF. The CDR3, as DNA: TGCAGCGTTGGACAGTTAGAGACCCAGTACTTC.

This rearrangement joins TRBV9 to TRBJ2-3; a weak D match, TRBD2 (6 bases). Germline lookup yields CDR1 SGDLS and CDR2 YYNGEE. The CDR3 runs 14 residues. V was trimmed by 6 bases and J by 1 base, leaving 12 bases between them. The CDR3 sequence: CASNPKRGTDTQYF. CDR3 in DNA: TGTGCCAGCAATCCCAAGCGGGGCACAGATACGCAGTATTTT.